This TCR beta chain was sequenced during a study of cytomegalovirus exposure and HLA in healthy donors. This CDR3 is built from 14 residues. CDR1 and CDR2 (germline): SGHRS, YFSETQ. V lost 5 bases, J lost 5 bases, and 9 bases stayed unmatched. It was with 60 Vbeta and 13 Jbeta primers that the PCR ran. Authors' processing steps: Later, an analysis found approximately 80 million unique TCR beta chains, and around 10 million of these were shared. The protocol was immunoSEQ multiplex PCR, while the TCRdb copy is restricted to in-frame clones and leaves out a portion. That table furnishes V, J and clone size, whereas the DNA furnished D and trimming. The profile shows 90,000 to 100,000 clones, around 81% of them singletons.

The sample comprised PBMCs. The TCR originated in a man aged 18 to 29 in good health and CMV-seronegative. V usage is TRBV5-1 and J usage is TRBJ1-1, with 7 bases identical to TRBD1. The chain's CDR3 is CASRLGGGGTEAFF. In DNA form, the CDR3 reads TGCGCCAGCAGACTCGGAGGGGGCGGGACTGAAGCTTTCTTT.